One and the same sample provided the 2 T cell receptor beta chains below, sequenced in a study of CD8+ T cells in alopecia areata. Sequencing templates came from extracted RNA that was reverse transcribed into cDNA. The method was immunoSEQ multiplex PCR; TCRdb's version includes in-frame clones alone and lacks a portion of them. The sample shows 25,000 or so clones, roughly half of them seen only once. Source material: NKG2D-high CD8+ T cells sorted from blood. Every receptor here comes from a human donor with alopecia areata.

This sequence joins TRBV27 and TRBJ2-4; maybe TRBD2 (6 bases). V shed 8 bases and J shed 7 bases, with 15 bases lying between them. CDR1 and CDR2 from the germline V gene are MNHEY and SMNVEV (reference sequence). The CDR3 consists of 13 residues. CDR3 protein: CASASGRENIQYF. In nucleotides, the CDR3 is TGTGCCAGCGCCTCGGGCCGGGAGAACATTCAGTACTTC.

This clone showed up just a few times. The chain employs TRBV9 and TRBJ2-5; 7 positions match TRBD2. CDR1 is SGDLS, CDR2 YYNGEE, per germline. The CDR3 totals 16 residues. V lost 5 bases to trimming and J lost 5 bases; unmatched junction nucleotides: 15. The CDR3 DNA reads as TGTGCCAGCAGGGTGGTATCTGGGGAGGGTTTGGAGACCCAGTACTTC. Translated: CASRVVSGEGLETQYF.